Below are 18 T cell receptor beta chains sequenced from a single sample in a study of coeliac disease. Overall study results and limits: In active celiac disease, intraepithelial and lamina propria TRB and TRG repertoires were less clonal than controls.

Their target antigens are unknown. Here immunoSEQ multiplex PCR was the method, and the copy in TCRdb shows in-frame clones only, minus some. The profile covers thousands of clones, with around 66% appearing a single time and roughly 15% taken by the ten largest. Specimen: intraepithelial lymphocytes from the gut. The receptors were sampled from a woman aged 18 to 35 with active celiac disease.

The chain recombines TRBV5-6 with TRBJ2-5; 9 bases line up with TRBD1. The CDR3 consists of 15 residues. The germline CDR1 and CDR2 sequences are SGHDT and YYEEEE. Unmatched junction bases numbered 3, after V lost 3 bases and J lost 0 bases. The CDR3 sequence is CASSSGQGYQETQYF. DNA of the CDR3: TGTGCCAGCAGCTCCGGACAGGGGTACCAAGAGACCCAGTACTTC.

J is TRBJ2-7 and V is TRBV28, with 8 nucleotides matching TRBD1. V was pared by 5 bases and J by 2 bases, with 2 bases of the junction left unmatched. Per germline, CDR1 MDHEN and CDR2 SYDVKM. CDR3 length equals 13 residues. CDR3: CASSETGAYEQYV. CDR3 in DNA: TGTGCCAGCAGTGAGACAGGGGCCTACGAGCAGTACGTC.

This clone occurred once. The gene calls are TRBV5-1 and TRBJ1-6; 8 positions agree with TRBD1. The CDR3 length is 15 residues. CDR1 is SGHRS, CDR2 YFSETQ, per germline. Germline trimming cut 4 bases from V and 10 bases from J; bases unmatched to any gene: 10. CDR3 in DNA: TGCGCCAGCAGCACCGGGACAGGTGGAAACTCACCCCTCCACTTT. Residues: CASSTGTGGNSPLHF.

CDR3 coding DNA: TGTGCCAGCAGCTTAGGATGGGGGGAGACAGATACGCAGTATTTT. Residues: CASSLGWGETDTQYF. J is TRBJ2-3 and V is TRBV7-3; TRBD2 is a possible D gene (6 bases). This CDR3 is 15 amino acids long. Germline loops: CDR1 SGHTA, CDR2 FQGTGA. Between the trimmed V and J ends, which lost 2 bases and 3 bases, there was a span of 12 bases.

This clone was recorded a few times. This chain connects TRBV28 to TRBJ2-1, with D perhaps matching TRBD2 (6 bases). The V end was cut by 6 bases, the J end by 0 bases, with 21 bases between. The CDR3 has 18 residues. CDR1 is MDHEN and CDR2 is SYDVKM in the germline V gene. The CDR3 region has the DNA TGTGCCAGCAGGGATAGCGGACCAACCTTAAGCTCCTACAATGAGCAGTTCTTC. Translating it yields CASRDSGPTLSSYNEQFF.

The chain joins TRBV4-1 to TRBJ2-1; 8 bases fit TRBD2. This CDR3 contains 17 residues. With 0 bases clipped from V and 0 bases from J, the junction kept 4 bases outside the gene matches. Germline V lookup: CDR1 MGHRA, CDR2 YSYEKL. This CDR3 is CASSQDIAGSSYNEQFF. Written as DNA, the CDR3 is TGCGCCAGCAGCCAAGATATAGCGGGGAGCTCCTACAATGAGCAGTTCTTC.

The chain has TRBV18 and TRBJ2-7, with 8 bases aligning to TRBD1. Germline CDR1 KGHSH, CDR2 LQKENI. Trimming cost V 3 bases and J 3 bases; bases outside gene matches: 1. The CDR3 is 13 amino acids. CDR3 residues: CASSPGQDYEQYV. CDR3 sequence (DNA): TGTGCCAGCTCACCGGGACAGGACTACGAGCAGTACGTC.

The gene calls are TRBV5-4 and TRBJ1-2, with 9 bases identical to TRBD1. CDR3 length: 14 amino acids. With 5 bases clipped from V and 8 bases from J, the junction kept 10 bases outside the gene matches. CDR1 and CDR2 from the germline V gene are SGHNT and YYREEE (reference sequence). CDR3 DNA sequence: TGTGCCAGCAGGCGTGGACAGGGGCTAGGAGGCTACACCTTC. Amino acids: CASRRGQGLGGYTF. The whole variable domain, filled in from reference TRBV5-4 and TRBJ1-2, reads ETGVTQSPTHLIKTRGQQVTLRCSSQSGHNTVSWYQQALGQGPQFIFQYYREEENGRGNFPPRFSGLQFPNYSSELNVNALELDDSALYLCASRRGQGLGGYTFGSGTRLTVV.

This clone was observed a few times. The chain employs TRBV7-3 and TRBJ2-3; 9 bases agree with TRBD2. J was trimmed by 5 bases and V by 4 bases; bases with no gene match: 7. The germline V gene encodes CDR1 SGHTA and CDR2 FQGTGA. CDR3 length equals 15 residues. Written as DNA, the CDR3 is TGTGCCAGCAGCTATAGCGGGGGTCGTGGAGATACGCAGTATTTT. Its translation is CASSYSGGRGDTQYF.

This clone has more than one count but fewer than ten. V gene TRBV5-1 combines with J gene TRBJ1-3, with 10 bases that match TRBD1. V shed 0 bases and J 2 bases; nucleotides not matched to a gene: 5. CDR1 SGHRS and CDR2 YFSETQ come from the germline V gene. The CDR3 totals 17 residues. CDR3 in amino acids: CASSLGQGANTGNTIYF. DNA for the CDR3: TGCGCCAGCAGCTTGGGACAGGGGGCGAACACTGGAAACACCATATATTTT.

As regards this clone: With a much larger clone just one base away, this may be a read error. As the CDR3 is not closed by the conserved phenylalanine or tryptophan, this likely results from a read error. The rearrangement uses TRBV6-8 and TRBJ1-6; TRBD1 aligns across 9 bases. The CDR3 extends over 16 amino acids. Germline CDR1 reads MNHGY; CDR2 reads SAAAGT. Germline trimming cut 0 bases from V and 8 bases from J; bases unmatched to any gene: 5. In DNA, the CDR3 is TGTGCCAGCAGTTACTCGAGAGACAGGGGGTATTCACCCCTCCACTCT. Its protein product is CASSYSRDRGYSPLHS.

The chain combines TRBV5-1 with TRBJ1-4; tentatively, D is TRBD1 (6 bases). Germline loops: CDR1 SGHRS, CDR2 YFSETQ. Trimming took off 2 bases at V and 6 bases at J, with 23 bases between the two ends. This CDR3 comprises 18 residues. In DNA, the CDR3 is TGCGCCAGCAGCTTTCCGATGGGTGAGGATTGGGGGCATGAAAAACTGTTTTTT. Translated: CASSFPMGEDWGHEKLFF. Based on the CDR3 plus reference TRBV5-1 and TRBJ1-4, the full variable domain is KAGVTQTPRYLIKTRGQQVTLSCSPISGHRSVSWYQQTPGQGLQFLFEYFSETQRNKGNFPGRFSGRQFSNSRSEMNVSTLELGDSALYLCASSFPMGEDWGHEKLFFGSGTQLSVL.

V gene TRBV5-6 combines with J gene TRBJ2-5; 10 bases are a match to TRBD1. With 0 bases clipped from V and 5 bases from J, the junction kept 13 bases outside the gene matches. The germline CDR1 and CDR2 sequences are SGHDT and YYEEEE. This CDR3 contains 18 residues. CDR3 coding DNA: TGTGCCAGCAGCTTGGGCCCCACCCGACAGGGGGCGCGGGAGACCCAGTACTTC. Amino acids: CASSLGPTRQGARETQYF.

This clone was recorded once. The gene calls are TRBV9 and TRBJ1-6, with no clear D. Trimming removed 0 bases from V and 8 bases from J, with 15 bases in between. Per the germline V gene, CDR1 is SGDLS and CDR2 is YYNGEE. The CDR3 loop spans 16 amino acids. The chain's CDR3 is CASSVGSSGGDSPLHF. The CDR3 DNA reads as TGTGCCAGCAGCGTAGGCTCGTCCGGCGGGGATTCACCCCTCCACTTT.

This chain links TRBV27 with TRBJ2-1; D is uncertain. The CDR3 runs 14 residues. CDR1 and CDR2 from the germline V gene are MNHEY and SMNVEV (reference sequence). V was pared by 8 bases and J by 0 bases, with 11 bases between. The CDR3 spells CASGGRSSYNEQFF. The CDR3, as DNA: TGTGCCAGCGGCGGTAGGAGCTCCTACAATGAGCAGTTCTTC.

The CDR3 DNA reads as TGTGCCAGCAGTGAAGGTGACAGCTCCTACGAGCAGTACGTC. This gives the protein CASSEGDSSYEQYV. The J gene is TRBJ2-7, the V gene TRBV6-1, with D maybe TRBD1 (5 bases). The CDR3 consists of 14 residues. Trimming shortened V by 1 base and J by 0 bases, and 7 bases separated the two germline ends. From germline, CDR1 is MNHNS and CDR2 SASEGT.

The J gene is TRBJ1-5, the V gene TRBV28; tentative D call: TRBD1 (6 bases). The CDR3 contains 14 residues. The germline gives CDR1 MDHEN, CDR2 SYDVKM. V was cut by 6 bases and J by 6 bases, with 15 bases left in between. The CDR3 DNA sequence: TGTGCCAGCAGCATACCTAAAGGGGGTCAGCCCCAGCATTTT. As protein: CASSIPKGGQPQHF.

This chain uses TRBV28 with TRBJ1-1; D unclear. The length of the CDR3 is 15 residues. The V gene's germline CDR1 is MDHEN and CDR2 SYDVKM. The V gene lost 1 base and the J gene lost 1 base, with 10 bases spanning the gap. In nucleotides, the CDR3 is TGTGCCAGCAGTTTATCCGACACCGGGAACACTGAAGCTTTCTTT. Amino acids: CASSLSDTGNTEAFF. Variable domain in full (rest from reference TRBV28 and TRBJ1-1): DVKVTQSSRYLVKRTGEKVFLECVQDMDHENMFWYRQDPGLGLRLIYFSYDVKMKEKGDIPEGYSVSREKKERFSLILESASTNQTSMYLCASSLSDTGNTEAFFGQGTRLTVV.